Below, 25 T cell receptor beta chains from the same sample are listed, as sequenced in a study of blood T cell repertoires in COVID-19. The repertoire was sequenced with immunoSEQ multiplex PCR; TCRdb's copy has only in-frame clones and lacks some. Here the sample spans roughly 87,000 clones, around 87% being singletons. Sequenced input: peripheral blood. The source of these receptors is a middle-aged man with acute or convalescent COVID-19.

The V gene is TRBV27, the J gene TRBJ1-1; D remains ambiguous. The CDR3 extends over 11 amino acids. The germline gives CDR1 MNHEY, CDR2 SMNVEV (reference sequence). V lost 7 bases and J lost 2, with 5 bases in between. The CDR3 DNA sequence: TGTGCCAGCAAGCGAAACACTGAAGCTTTCTTT. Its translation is CASKRNTEAFF.

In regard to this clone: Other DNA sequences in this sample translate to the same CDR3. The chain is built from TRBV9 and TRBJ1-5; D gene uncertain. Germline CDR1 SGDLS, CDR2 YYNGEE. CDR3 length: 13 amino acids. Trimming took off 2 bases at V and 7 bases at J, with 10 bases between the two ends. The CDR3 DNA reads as TGTGCCAGCAGCGTGGACTCTAGACAGCCCCAGCATTTT. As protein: CASSVDSRQPQHF.

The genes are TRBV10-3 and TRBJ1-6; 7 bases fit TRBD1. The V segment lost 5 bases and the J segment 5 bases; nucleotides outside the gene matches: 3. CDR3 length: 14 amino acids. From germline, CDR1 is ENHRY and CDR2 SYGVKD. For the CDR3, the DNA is TGTGCCATCAGTCTGGGACAGAATAATTCACCCCTCCACTTT. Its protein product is CAISLGQNNSPLHF.

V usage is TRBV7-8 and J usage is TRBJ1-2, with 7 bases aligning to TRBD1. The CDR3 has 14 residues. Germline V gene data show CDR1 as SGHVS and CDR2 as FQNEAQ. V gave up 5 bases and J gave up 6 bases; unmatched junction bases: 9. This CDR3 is CASSLNQGTDGYTF. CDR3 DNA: TGTGCCAGCAGCCTCAATCAGGGGACAGATGGCTACACCTTC.

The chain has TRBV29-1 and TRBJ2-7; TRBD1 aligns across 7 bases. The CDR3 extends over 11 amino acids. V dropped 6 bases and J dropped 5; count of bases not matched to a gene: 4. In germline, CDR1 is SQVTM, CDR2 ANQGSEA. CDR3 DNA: TGCAGCGTAGACAGGGCGAACGAGCAGTACTTC. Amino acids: CSVDRANEQYF.

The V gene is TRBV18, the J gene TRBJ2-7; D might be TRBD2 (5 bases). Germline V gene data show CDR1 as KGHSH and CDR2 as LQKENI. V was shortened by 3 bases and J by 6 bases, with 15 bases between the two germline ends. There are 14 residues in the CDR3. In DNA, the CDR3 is TGTGCCAGCTCACCCGGGGTCACGTCCGGCGAGCAGTACTTC. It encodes CASSPGVTSGEQYF.

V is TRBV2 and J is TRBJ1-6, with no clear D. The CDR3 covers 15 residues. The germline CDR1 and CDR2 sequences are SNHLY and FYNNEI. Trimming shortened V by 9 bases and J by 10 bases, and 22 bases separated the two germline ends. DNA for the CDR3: TGTGCCAGTTTACGAATGGACTCCACCCGCTCACCCCTCCACTTT. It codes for CASLRMDSTRSPLHF.

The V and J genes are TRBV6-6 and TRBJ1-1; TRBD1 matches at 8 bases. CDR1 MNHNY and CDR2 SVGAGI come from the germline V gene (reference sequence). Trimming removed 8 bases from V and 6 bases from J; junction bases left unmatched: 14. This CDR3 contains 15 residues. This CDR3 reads CASPPGGTGRPEAFF. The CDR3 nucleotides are TGTGCCAGCCCCCCCGGGGGGACAGGCAGACCTGAAGCTTTCTTT.

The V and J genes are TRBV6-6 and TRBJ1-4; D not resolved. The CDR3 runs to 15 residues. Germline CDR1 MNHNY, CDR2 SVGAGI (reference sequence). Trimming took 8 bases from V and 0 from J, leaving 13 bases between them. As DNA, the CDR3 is TGTGCCAGCGGGCCTCCGATCCCAACTAATGAAAAACTGTTTTTT. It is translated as CASGPPIPTNEKLFF.

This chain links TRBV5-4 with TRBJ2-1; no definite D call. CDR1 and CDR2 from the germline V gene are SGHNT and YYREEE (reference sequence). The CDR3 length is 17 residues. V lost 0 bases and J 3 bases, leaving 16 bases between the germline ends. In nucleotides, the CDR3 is TGTGCCAGCAGCTTGGAAGGCGGCAGCTATTTCTACAATGAGCAGTTCTTC. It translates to CASSLEGGSYFYNEQFF. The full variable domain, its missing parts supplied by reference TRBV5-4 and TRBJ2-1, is ETGVTQSPTHLIKTRGQQVTLRCSSQSGHNTVSWYQQALGQGPQFIFQYYREEENGRGNFPPRFSGLQFPNYSSELNVNALELDDSALYLCASSLEGGSYFYNEQFFGPGTRLTVL.

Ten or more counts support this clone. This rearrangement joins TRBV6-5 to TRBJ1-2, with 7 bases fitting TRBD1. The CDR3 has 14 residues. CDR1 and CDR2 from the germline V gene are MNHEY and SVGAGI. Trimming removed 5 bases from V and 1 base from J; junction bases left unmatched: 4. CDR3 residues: CASSKGANNYGYTF. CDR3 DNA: TGTGCCAGCAGTAAGGGGGCAAATAACTATGGCTACACCTTC.

The CDR3 nucleotides are TGCGCCAGCAGCCAAGGGCCGGGACAGTCGAAAAACATTCAGTACTTC. It translates to CASSQGPGQSKNIQYF. The V and J genes are TRBV4-1 and TRBJ2-4; 7 nucleotides line up with TRBD1. Trimming cost V 1 base and J 4 bases; bases outside gene matches: 7. The CDR3 spans 16 residues. Germline V gene sequence: CDR1 MGHRA, CDR2 YSYEKL.

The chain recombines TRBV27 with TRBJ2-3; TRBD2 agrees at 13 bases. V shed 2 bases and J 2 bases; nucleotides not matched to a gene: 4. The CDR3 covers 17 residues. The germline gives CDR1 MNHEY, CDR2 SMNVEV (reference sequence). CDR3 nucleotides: TGTGCCAGCAGTTTACAGGGACTAGCGGGATACACAGATACGCAGTATTTT. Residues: CASSLQGLAGYTDTQYF.

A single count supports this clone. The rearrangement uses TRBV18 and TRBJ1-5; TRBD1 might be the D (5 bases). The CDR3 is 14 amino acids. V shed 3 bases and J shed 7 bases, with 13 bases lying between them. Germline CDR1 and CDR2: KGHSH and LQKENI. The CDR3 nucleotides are TGTGCCAGCTCACCTTTTGACAGCGGGCAGCCCCAGCATTTT. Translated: CASSPFDSGQPQHF.

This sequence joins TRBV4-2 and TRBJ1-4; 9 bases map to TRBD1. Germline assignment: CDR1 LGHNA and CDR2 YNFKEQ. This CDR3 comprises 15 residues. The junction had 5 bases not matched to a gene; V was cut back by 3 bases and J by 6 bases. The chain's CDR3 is CASSQGTGTDEKLFF. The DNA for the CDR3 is TGTGCCAGCAGCCAGGGGACAGGGACGGATGAAAAACTGTTTTTT.

This chain's CDR3 is CAYQRDNYNSPLHF. In DNA, the CDR3 is TGTGCCTACCAACGGGACAATTATAATTCACCCCTCCACTTT. This chain links TRBV30 with TRBJ1-6; perhaps TRBD1 as D (6 bases). The V and J ends lost 7 bases and 4 bases respectively, with 14 bases between them. CDR1 is GTSNPN, CDR2 SVGIG, per germline (reference sequence). There are 14 residues in the CDR3.

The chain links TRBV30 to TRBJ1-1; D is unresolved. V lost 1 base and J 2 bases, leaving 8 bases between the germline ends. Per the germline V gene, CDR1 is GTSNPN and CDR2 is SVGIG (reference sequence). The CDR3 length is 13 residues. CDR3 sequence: CAWSGRVNTEAFF. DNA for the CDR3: TGTGCCTGGAGTGGAAGAGTTAACACTGAAGCTTTCTTT.

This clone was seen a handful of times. CDR3 nucleotide sequence: TGTGCCAGCAGCCCCTCTCCGGGACAGAGTCCCTATGGCTACACCTTC. Translating gives CASSPSPGQSPYGYTF. The chain couples TRBV7-8 to TRBJ1-2; 7 positions agree with TRBD1. The CDR3 loop spans 16 amino acids. Germline assignment: CDR1 SGHVS and CDR2 FQNEAQ. The junction had 13 bases not matched to a gene; V was cut back by 5 bases and J by 4 bases. The full variable domain, rest sourced from reference TRBV7-8 and TRBJ1-2, is GAGVSQSPRYKVAKRGQDVALRCDPISGHVSLFWYQQALGQGPEFLTYFQNEAQLDKSGLPSDRFFAERPEGSVSTLKIQRTQQEDSAVYLCASSPSPGQSPYGYTFGSGTRLTVV.

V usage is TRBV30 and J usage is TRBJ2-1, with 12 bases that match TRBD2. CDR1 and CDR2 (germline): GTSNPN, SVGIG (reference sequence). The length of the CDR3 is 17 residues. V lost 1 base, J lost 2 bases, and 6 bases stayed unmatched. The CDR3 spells CAWSGLAGATTYNEQFF. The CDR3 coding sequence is TGTGCCTGGAGTGGACTAGCGGGGGCCACTACCTACAATGAGCAGTTCTTC.

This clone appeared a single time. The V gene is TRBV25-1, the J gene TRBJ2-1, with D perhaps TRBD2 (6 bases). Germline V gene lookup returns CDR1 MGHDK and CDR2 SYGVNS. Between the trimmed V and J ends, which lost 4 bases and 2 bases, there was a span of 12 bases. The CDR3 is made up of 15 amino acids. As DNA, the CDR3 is TGTGCCAGCAGTGTACGGGGGATCCCCTACAATGAGCAGTTCTTC. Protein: CASSVRGIPYNEQFF. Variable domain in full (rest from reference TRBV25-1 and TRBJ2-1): EADIYQTPRYLVIGTGKKITLECSQTMGHDKMYWYQQDPGMELHLIHYSYGVNSTEKGDLSSESTVSRIRTEHFPLTLESARPSHTSQYLCASSVRGIPYNEQFFGPGTRLTVL.

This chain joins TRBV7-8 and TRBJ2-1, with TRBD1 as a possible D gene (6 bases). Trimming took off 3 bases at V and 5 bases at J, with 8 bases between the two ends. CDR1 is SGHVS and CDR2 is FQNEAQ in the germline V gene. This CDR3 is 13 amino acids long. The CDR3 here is CASSFGQHNEQFF. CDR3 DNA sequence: TGTGCCAGCAGCTTTGGACAGCACAATGAGCAGTTCTTC.

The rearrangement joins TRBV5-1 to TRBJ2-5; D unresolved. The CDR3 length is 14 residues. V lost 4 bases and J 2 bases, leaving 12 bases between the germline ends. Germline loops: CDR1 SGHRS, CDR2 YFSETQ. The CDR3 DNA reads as TGCGCCAGCAGCAATTCGATTGCGCAAGAGACCCAGTACTTC. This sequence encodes CASSNSIAQETQYF.

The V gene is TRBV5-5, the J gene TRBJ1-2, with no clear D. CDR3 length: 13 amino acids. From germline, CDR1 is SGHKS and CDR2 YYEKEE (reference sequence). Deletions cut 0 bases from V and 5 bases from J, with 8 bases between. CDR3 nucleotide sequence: TGTGCCAGCAGCTTGGGAGGTCCGTATGGCTACACCTTC. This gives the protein CASSLGGPYGYTF.

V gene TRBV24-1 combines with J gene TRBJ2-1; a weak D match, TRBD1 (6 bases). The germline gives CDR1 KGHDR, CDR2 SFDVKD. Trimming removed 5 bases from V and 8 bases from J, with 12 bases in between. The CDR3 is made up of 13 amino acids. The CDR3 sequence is CATSATGWDEQFF. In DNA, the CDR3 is TGTGCCACCAGTGCCACAGGGTGGGATGAGCAGTTCTTC.

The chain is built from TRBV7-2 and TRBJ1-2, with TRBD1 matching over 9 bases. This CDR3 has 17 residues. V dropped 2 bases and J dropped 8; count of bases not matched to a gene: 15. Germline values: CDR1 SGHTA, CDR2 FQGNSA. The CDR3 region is CASSLNRGQGSKGGYTF. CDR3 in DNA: TGTGCCAGCAGCTTAAACCGCGGACAGGGGAGTAAGGGAGGCTACACCTTC. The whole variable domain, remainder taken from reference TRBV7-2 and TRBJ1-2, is GAGVSQSPSNKVTEKGKDVELRCDPISGHTALYWYRQSLGQGLEFLIYFQGNSAPDKSGLPSDRFSAERTGGSVSTLTIQRTQQEDSAVYLCASSLNRGQGSKGGYTFGSGTRLTVV.